This T cell receptor (beta chain) was sequenced for a study of OX40 agonist ivuxolimab in advanced cancers. This clone was picked up one time. The table came from immunoSEQ multiplex PCR; TCRdb's copy has only in-frame clones and leaves some out. Of tens of thousands of clones listed, around 88% are singletons. The CDR3 runs 15 residues. J gave up 5 bases and V 3 bases, and 9 bases lay outside the gene matches. CDR1 is SGDLS, CDR2 YYNGEE, per germline. The source was CD4+ or CD8+ T cells sorted from blood, collected in a trial of the OX40 agonist ivuxolimab. The TCR sequence derives from an adult with an advanced solid tumor such as melanoma, head and neck, liver or kidney cancer. The V and J genes are TRBV9 and TRBJ2-7; 9 bases are shared with TRBD1. The CDR3 loop reads CASSGEDRGLNEQYF. CDR3 bases: TGTGCCAGCAGCGGGGAGGACAGGGGTCTGAACGAGCAGTACTTC.